This T cell receptor (beta chain) stems from a study of Graves' ophthalmopathy and Graves' hyperthyroidism. Germline values: CDR1 SEHNR, CDR2 FQNEAQ (reference sequence). CDR3 length equals 13 residues. V trimming: 4 bases; J trimming: 5 bases; junction bases outside the gene matches: 4. Investigators amplified TCR beta CDR3 regions from RNA transcripts. RT-PCR with HTBI primers came first, then second-round multiplex PCR. TCRdb ran MiXCR on the multiplex PCR reads and lists one entry per CDR3 protein. This repertoire shows just over 600,000 distinct CDR3 sequences, approximately 21% found once; its top ten account for approximately 6.5%. This clonotype has only a few counts.

The rearrangement links TRBV7-9 to TRBJ2-5, with TRBD2 matching over 7 bases. The sequenced sample was peripheral blood. The receptor was isolated from a young woman with stable Graves' hyperthyroidism. Some clones in this sample may be carry-over from other donors' samples. CDR3 protein: CASSSMGGETQYF. The CDR3 coding sequence is TGTGCCAGCAGCTCCATGGGGGGGGAGACCCAGTACTTC.